These 27 T cell receptor beta chains share one sample of origin, sequenced in a study of shared clonotypes between healthy human individuals. Generated by immunoSEQ multiplex PCR, the TCRdb table keeps only in-frame clones and is missing some. The table has a few hundred thousand clones, just over 95% seen once; the top ten hold about 0.32%. Specimen: memory CD8+ T cells sorted from blood. Subset: CD45RO+ cells pooled with CCR7-negative TemRA cells. These receptors were obtained from a man between 25 and 39 years old in good health.

In regard to this clone: This sample includes further DNA sequences coding for the same CDR3. V is TRBV2 and J is TRBJ2-2; maybe TRBD2 (6 bases). Trimming took off 4 bases at V and 4 bases at J, with 13 bases between the two ends. Germline-derived CDR1 and CDR2 are SNHLY and FYNNEI. The CDR3 sequence is 15 residues long. The CDR3 region is CASSVRRGGTGELFF. The CDR3 nucleotides are TGTGCCAGCAGTGTGCGGAGGGGTGGCACCGGGGAGCTGTTTTTT.

The table lists this clone with a count of one. The chain employs TRBV5-6 and TRBJ2-5; either TRBD1 or TRBD2 may fit D (6 bases each). This CDR3 is built from 15 residues. The germline V and J ends were trimmed by 2 bases and 4 bases, with 15 bases remaining between them. Germline values: CDR1 SGHDT, CDR2 YYEEEE. The CDR3 DNA follows: TGTGCCAGCAGCTTAGGAGGGGGATTTGGAGAGACCCAGTACTTC. Protein product: CASSLGGGFGETQYF.

The chain links TRBV30 to TRBJ2-7, with 13 bases fitting TRBD2. The CDR3 has 19 residues. Germline CDR1 reads GTSNPN; CDR2 reads SVGIG (reference sequence). V lost 3 bases to trimming and J lost 4 bases; unmatched junction nucleotides: 18. CDR3 bases: TGTGCCTGGAGGCTTCGACCAGATTCGGGACTAGCGGGGCCATACGAGCAGTACTTC. Protein product: CAWRLRPDSGLAGPYEQYF.

The CDR3 protein is CASSYGVATTYEQYF. CDR3 sequence (DNA): TGTGCCAGCAGTTACGGGGTAGCAACGACCTACGAGCAGTACTTC. This chain connects TRBV6-5 to TRBJ2-7; no clear D. Deletions cut 2 bases from V and 2 bases from J, with 13 bases between. The CDR3 runs 15 residues. CDR1 and CDR2 (germline): MNHEY, SVGAGI.

In DNA form, the CDR3 reads TGTGCCAGCAGTCCCGGGACTAGGGTTGAGCAGTTCTTC. Amino acid sequence: CASSPGTRVEQFF. V usage is TRBV13 and J usage is TRBJ2-1; TRBD2 matches at 8 bases. The length of the CDR3 is 13 residues. Germline V gene sequence: CDR1 PRHDT, CDR2 FYEKMQ (reference sequence). The trim removed 6 bases at V and 9 bases at J, leaving 7 bases unmatched. Full variable domain (remainder filled in from reference TRBV13 and TRBJ2-1): AAGVIQSPRHLIKEKRETATLKCYPIPRHDTVYWYQQGPGQDPQFLISFYEKMQSDKGSIPDRFSAQQFSDYHSELNMSSLELGDSALYFCASSPGTRVEQFFGPGTRLTVL.

Comments on this clone: This specimen includes other DNA sequences encoding the same CDR3. The genes are TRBV5-6 and TRBJ2-1; D unclear. Germline V lookup: CDR1 SGHDT, CDR2 YYEEEE. This CDR3 is 10 amino acids long. Between the trimmed V and J ends, which lost 4 bases and 7 bases, there was a span of 3 bases. CDR3 sequence reads: CASSGNEQFF. The CDR3, as DNA: TGTGCCAGCAGCGGAAATGAGCAGTTCTTC.

The chain links TRBV13 to TRBJ2-2; 7 positions agree with TRBD1. This CDR3 spans 16 amino acids. From germline, CDR1 is PRHDT and CDR2 FYEKMQ (reference sequence). Losses at the gene ends were 0 bases for V and 7 bases for J; bases not matched to a gene: 8. The DNA for the CDR3 is TGTGCCAGCAGCTTAGGTACAGGGGTGATGGACGGGGAGCTGTTTTTT. Translated: CASSLGTGVMDGELFF.

The rearrangement links TRBV28 to TRBJ2-3; 7 nucleotides line up with TRBD1. Germline CDR1 reads MDHEN; CDR2 reads SYDVKM. This CDR3 has 13 residues. V trimming: 7 bases; J trimming: 3 bases; junction bases outside the gene matches: 4. The CDR3 spells CASTLTGTDTQYF. The DNA for the CDR3 is TGTGCCAGCACCTTGACAGGGACAGATACGCAGTATTTT.

The V gene is TRBV2, the J gene TRBJ2-6; the D call may be TRBD1 or TRBD2 (6 bases each). The CDR3 contains 19 residues. Germline values: CDR1 SNHLY, CDR2 FYNNEI. The germline V and J ends were trimmed by 4 bases and 2 bases, with 21 bases remaining between them. Here the CDR3 reads CASSGAYRGSSAGANVLTF. In DNA form, the CDR3 reads TGTGCCAGCAGTGGAGCTTATAGGGGGTCTAGCGCTGGGGCCAACGTCCTGACTTTC. The full variable domain, completed using reference TRBV2 and TRBJ2-6, is EPEVTQTPSHQVTQMGQEVILRCVPISNHLYFYWYRQILGQKVEFLVSFYNNEISEKSEIFDDQFSVERPDGSNFTLKIRSTKLEDSAMYFCASSGAYRGSSAGANVLTFGAGSRLTVL.

V gene TRBV12-5 combines with J gene TRBJ2-3, with 15 bases that match TRBD2. V was clipped by 6 bases and J by 2 bases; unmatched bases: 6. The CDR3 covers 17 residues. Per germline, CDR1 LGHNT and CDR2 FRNRAP. The DNA of the CDR3 is TGTGCTAGTGGCGCTGGGACTAGCGGGAGGTTCACAGATACGCAGTATTTT. Translated: CASGAGTSGRFTDTQYF.

This chain connects TRBV6-1 to TRBJ1-2; possibly TRBD1 for D (5 bases). The germline V and J ends were trimmed by 2 bases and 2 bases, with 15 bases remaining between them. This CDR3 region has 16 residues. CDR1 is MNHNS and CDR2 is SASEGT in the germline V gene. Here the CDR3 DNA reads TGTGCCAGCAGTGAAATAGGTGGGGGACGGAACTATGGCTACACCTTC. It translates to CASSEIGGGRNYGYTF.

This clone was found once. The chain has TRBV20-1 and TRBJ1-2, with unresolved D. CDR1 and CDR2 (germline): DFQATT, SNEGSKA (reference sequence). The CDR3 has 10 residues. Trimming shortened V by 7 bases and J by 8 bases, and 11 bases separated the two germline ends. CDR3 sequence (DNA): TGCAGTGTTGTCTTAGGGGGCTACACCTTC. Protein product: CSVVLGGYTF.

The rearrangement uses TRBV27 and TRBJ2-4; TRBD2 agrees at 11 bases. Germline V CDR1 and CDR2: MNHEY, SMNVEV (reference sequence). V shed 2 bases and J 0 bases; nucleotides not matched to a gene: 3. This CDR3 contains 17 residues. Here the CDR3 reads CASSLIAGGLAKNIQYF. The CDR3 DNA is TGTGCCAGCAGTTTAATAGCGGGAGGGCTAGCCAAAAACATTCAGTACTTC.

This chain joins TRBV11-3 and TRBJ1-3, with a tentative D call TRBD1 (6 bases). The CDR3 totals 13 residues. Trimming pared 5 bases from V and 7 bases from J, leaving 12 bases between. CDR1 and CDR2 (germline): SGHNT, YENEEA. The CDR3 region is CASSQDSRNTIYF. The CDR3 DNA sequence: TGTGCCAGCAGCCAGGACAGCCGCAACACCATATATTTT.

The V and J genes are TRBV7-9 and TRBJ2-3; 9 positions agree with TRBD2. V was clipped by 5 bases and J by 0 bases; unmatched bases: 15. The germline V gene has CDR1 SEHNR and CDR2 FQNEAQ (reference sequence). The CDR3 length is 19 residues. The DNA of the CDR3 is TGTGCCAGCAGCGAGGGGGGGTTCCCTAGCGGGGCTAGCACAGATACGCAGTATTTT. It codes for CASSEGGFPSGASTDTQYF.

This clone appeared a single time. The chain uses TRBV13 and TRBJ2-3; TRBD2 matches at 9 bases. The CDR3 length is 15 residues. Germline values: CDR1 PRHDT, CDR2 FYEKMQ (reference sequence). Trimming cost V 0 bases and J 4 bases; bases outside gene matches: 2. The CDR3 DNA follows: TGTGCCAGCAGCTTAGGTAGCGGGAGCGCAGATACGCAGTATTTT. It yields the protein CASSLGSGSADTQYF.

The V gene is TRBV4-2, the J gene TRBJ1-2; no clear D. V was pared by 1 base and J by 7 bases, with 10 bases between. This CDR3 comprises 13 residues. Looked up from germline, CDR1 is LGHNA and CDR2 is YNFKEQ. CDR3 in amino acids: CASSQVSDSGYTF. CDR3 nucleotide sequence: TGTGCCAGCAGCCAAGTAAGTGATTCTGGCTACACCTTC.

The gene calls are TRBV5-5 and TRBJ1-6, with D perhaps TRBD1 (5 bases). Looked up from germline, CDR1 is SGHKS and CDR2 is YYEKEE (reference sequence). The CDR3 covers 14 residues. With 4 bases removed from V and 7 bases from J, the gap between germline ends came to 12 bases. The chain's CDR3 is CASSPSGGNSPLHF. In DNA, the CDR3 is TGTGCCAGCAGCCCCTCGGGGGGAAATTCACCCCTCCACTTT.

The genes are TRBV29-1 and TRBJ1-1; possible D gene TRBD1, 5 bases. Trimming took 4 bases from V and 6 from J, leaving 12 bases between them. The CDR3 totals 12 residues. Germline V gives CDR1 SQVTM, CDR2 ANQGSEA. CDR3 bases: TGCAGCGTTGTCAAGGGGTACGCTGAAGCTTTCTTT. Its protein product is CSVVKGYAEAFF.

About this clone itself: The same CDR3 arises from other DNA sequences in this sample as well. The chain combines TRBV20-1 with TRBJ2-3; D remains ambiguous. The germline V and J ends were trimmed by 5 bases and 6 bases, with 3 bases remaining between them. Germline loops: CDR1 DFQATT, CDR2 SNEGSKA (reference sequence). The CDR3 is 9 amino acids. CDR3 loop: CSAGDTQYF. CDR3 nucleotides: TGCAGTGCTGGGGATACGCAGTATTTT.

Remarks on this clone: Other DNA variants within this sample encode the same CDR3. V usage is TRBV10-3 and J usage is TRBJ2-5, with a weak D call TRBD2 (6 bases). The CDR3 covers 13 residues. V was cut by 8 bases and J by 9 bases, with 19 bases left in between. Germline V CDR1 and CDR2: ENHRY, SYGVKD. The chain's CDR3 is CAIGGWAGGAQYF. CDR3 DNA sequence: TGTGCCATCGGGGGGTGGGCCGGCGGGGCCCAGTACTTC.

The J gene is TRBJ2-5, the V gene TRBV6-1; D is unclear. Trimming left V 6 bases short and J 3 bases short, with 14 bases between. Germline V gene data show CDR1 as MNHNS and CDR2 as SASEGT. CDR3 length: 14 residues. For the CDR3, the DNA is TGTGCCAGCAGGCGAAGTACCCTTAAAGAGACCCAGTACTTC. This translates into CASRRSTLKETQYF.

This chain joins TRBV5-1 and TRBJ1-3, with D perhaps TRBD1 (5 bases). Germline CDR1 is SGHRS and CDR2 is YFSETQ. V was pared by 0 bases and J by 2 bases, with 15 bases between. The CDR3 has 17 amino acids. CDR3 sequence (DNA): TGCGCCAGCAGCTTGGAATCGGGGGGAAGAACTGGAAACACCATATATTTT. This codes for CASSLESGGRTGNTIYF.

The chain is built from TRBV7-9 and TRBJ2-7; possibly TRBD1 for D (5 bases). The germline V gene encodes CDR1 SEHNR and CDR2 FQNEAQ (reference sequence). V was shortened by 5 bases and J by 0 bases, with 14 bases between the two germline ends. This CDR3 contains 15 residues. The CDR3 DNA sequence: TGTGCCAGCAGCCAAAGCCCCAGGGTCTCCTACGAGCAGTACTTC. It codes for CASSQSPRVSYEQYF.

The chain has TRBV19 and TRBJ1-4; D is unresolved. The germline gives CDR1 LNHDA, CDR2 SQIVND (reference sequence). V lost 4 bases, J lost 8 bases, and 14 bases lay in between. The CDR3 sequence is 14 residues long. CDR3 in amino acids: CASSSPGRTEKLFF. In DNA, the CDR3 is TGTGCCAGTAGTAGTCCGGGGAGAACCGAAAAACTGTTTTTT.

The chain links TRBV18 to TRBJ2-2; D is ambiguous. V was pared by 8 bases and J by 14 bases, with 24 bases between. The germline V gene encodes CDR1 KGHSH and CDR2 LQKENI. This CDR3 is 14 amino acids long. Here the CDR3 reads CASQKTQTRPLLFF. The CDR3 nucleotides read TGTGCCAGCCAGAAAACACAGACAAGGCCTTTACTGTTTTTT.

The V gene is TRBV5-4, the J gene TRBJ1-5; D is undetermined. Trimming shortened V by 1 base and J by 3 bases, and 5 bases separated the two germline ends. The CDR3 sequence is 13 residues long. Germline V gene data show CDR1 as SGHNT and CDR2 as YYREEE (reference sequence). CDR3 in DNA: TGTGCCAGCAGCTTGTTCCCCAATCAGCCCCAGCATTTT. Translating it yields CASSLFPNQPQHF.